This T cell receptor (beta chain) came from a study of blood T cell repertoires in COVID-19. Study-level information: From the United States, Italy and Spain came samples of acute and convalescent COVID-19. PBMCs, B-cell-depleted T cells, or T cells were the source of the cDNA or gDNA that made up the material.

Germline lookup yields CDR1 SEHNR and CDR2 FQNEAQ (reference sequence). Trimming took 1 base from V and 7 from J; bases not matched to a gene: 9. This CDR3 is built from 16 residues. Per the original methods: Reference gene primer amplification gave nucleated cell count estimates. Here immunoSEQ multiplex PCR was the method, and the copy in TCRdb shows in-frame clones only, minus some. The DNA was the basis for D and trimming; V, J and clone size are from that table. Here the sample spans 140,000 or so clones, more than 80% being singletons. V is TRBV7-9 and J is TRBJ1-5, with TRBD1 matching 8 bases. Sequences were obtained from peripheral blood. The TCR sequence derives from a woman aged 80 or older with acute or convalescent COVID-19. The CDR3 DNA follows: TGTGCCAGCAGCTTAGGGACTATCTCAGGGGGCCAGCCCCAGCATTTT. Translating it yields CASSLGTISGGQPQHF.